This is a list of T cell receptor beta chains from one sample in a study of early T cells in non-severe SARS-CoV-2 infection. One entry per CDR3 protein, called by TCRdb with MiXCR from the 5' RACE reads. The sample consists of around 80,000 distinct CDR3 sequences, around 15% of them appearing once. What was sequenced was whole blood. Receptors originate from an adult who was a healthcare worker with PCR-confirmed SARS-CoV-2 infection or an uninfected control (not recorded which). The CDR3 runs from the conserved cysteine through the conserved F or W. D genes are given only for firm matches. Expanded clones get a size class; other rows say once, few or many, or leave the size out.

j_call clone_size d_call v_call cdr3_nt cdr3_aa
TRBJ2-7 few NA TRBV5-1 TGCGCCAGCACCAGAGGAGGAGACGAGCAGTACTTC CASTRGGDEQYF
TRBJ2-5 NA TRBD2 TRBV6-1 TGTGCCAGCAGTGGGGCCAGACTAGCGGGGTTGCAAGAGACCCAGTACTTC CASSGARLAGLQETQYF
TRBJ2-3 NA NA TRBV11-2 TGTGCCAGCAGCACACAGGGAACAGATACGCAGTATTTT CASSTQGTDTQYF
TRBJ2-1 few TRBD2 TRBV19 TGTGCCACAACACACGGCGGGGGCTACAATGAGCAGTTCTTC CATTHGGGYNEQFF
TRBJ2-3 many NA TRBV21-1 TGTGCCACACGACTTCCAGAAAAACCCACAGATACGCAGTATTTT CATRLPEKPTDTQYF
TRBJ2-7 few TRBD1 TRBV9 TGTGCCAGCAGCGGAGCCGACAGGGGGGCCTACGAGCAGTACTTC CASSGADRGAYEQYF
TRBJ1-2 many NA TRBV12-3/TRBV12-4 TGTGCCAGCAGTTTGCTAGATATCTATGGCTACACCTTC CASSLLDIYGYTF
TRBJ1-1 NA NA TRBV7-2 TGTGCCAGCAGCTTAGGGGGACCTTCGAACACTGAAGCTTTCTTT CASSLGGPSNTEAFF
TRBJ2-1 many NA TRBV7-2 TGTGCCAGCAGCTTAGGGGCTACACTAGCAGGGGAGCAGTTCTTC CASSLGATLAGEQFF
TRBJ1-4 many NA TRBV7-9 TGTGCCAGCAGCTCCCGGGCGGGGGGAAAAGAAAAACTGTTTTTT CASSSRAGGKEKLFF
TRBJ2-2 NA TRBD1 TRBV7-2 TGTGCCAGCAGCCCCCTGGGACAGGCTCTGGGGGAGCTGTTTTTT CASSPLGQALGELFF
TRBJ1-1 many NA TRBV20-1 TGCAGTGCTAGATCAACAGTGAACACTGAAGCTTTCTTT CSARSTVNTEAFF
TRBJ2-7 NA NA TRBV3-1 TGTGCCAGCAGCCAAGATCTTGTCGCTTGGGGCGAGCAGTACTTC CASSQDLVAWGEQYF
TRBJ1-4 NA TRBD1 TRBV6-1 TGTGCCAGCAGGAGGGGGACAGGGGCTAATCGGGATGAAAAACTGTTTTTT CASRRGTGANRDEKLFF
TRBJ1-1 NA TRBD1 TRBV20-1 TGCAGTGCTAGACAGGGTAAGGGGGCATACACTGAAGCTTTCTTT CSARQGKGAYTEAFF
TRBJ1-5 few TRBD1 TRBV18 TGTGCCAGCTCTACGGACAGGGGCAATCAGCCCCAGCATTTT CASSTDRGNQPQHF
TRBJ1-6 NA NA TRBV20-1 TGCAGTGCTAGAGCCTTAGGCGGGACGGATAATTCACCCCTCCACTTT CSARALGGTDNSPLHF
TRBJ2-5 once TRBD2 TRBV10-3 TGTGCCATCTCTAGCGGGGGGCCTCAAGAGACCCAGTACTTC CAISSGGPQETQYF
TRBJ1-1 NA NA TRBV29-1 TGCAGCGCGACCAATTACGAAACTGAAGCTTTCTTT CSATNYETEAFF
TRBJ1-1 NA NA TRBV2 TGTGCCAAAGGGTTAGCGGTAGGGATGAACACTGAAGCTTTCTTT CAKGLAVGMNTEAFF
TRBJ2-3 many NA TRBV5-6 TGTGCCAGCCGCGGGACCGGACGGGGTTACTCCACAGATACGCAGTATTTT CASRGTGRGYSTDTQYF
TRBJ2-3 many NA TRBV11-2 TGTGCCAGCAGCCCGGGGGTCAGCACAGATACGCAGTATTTT CASSPGVSTDTQYF
TRBJ2-3 many TRBD1 TRBV14 TGTGCCAGCAGCCAAGACAGGGGGACAGATACGCAGTATTTT CASSQDRGTDTQYF
TRBJ2-1 NA NA TRBV10-1 TGCGCCAGCGGGGACCACAATGAGCAGTTCTTC CASGDHNEQFF
TRBJ2-2 few NA TRBV29-1 TGCAGCGTACAGACTGCCGCGAACACCGGGGAGCTGTTTTTT CSVQTAANTGELFF
TRBJ1-4 NA NA TRBV20-1 TGCAGTGCTAGTCGTCTCCAAGCAACTAATGAAAAACTGTTTTTT CSASRLQATNEKLFF
TRBJ2-5 NA NA TRBV2 TGTGCCAGCAGCTGGGACCAGAAAGAGACCCAGTACTTC CASSWDQKETQYF
TRBJ1-1 many NA TRBV27 TGTGCCAGCAGTTTGTCGGTGACGGAGAGGGCTTTCTTT CASSLSVTERAFF
TRBJ2-5 many TRBD1 TRBV5-4 TGTGCCAGCAGCACCCCGGACAGGGGAAGGGAGACCCAGTACTTC CASSTPDRGRETQYF
TRBJ2-7 few NA TRBV11-2 TGTGCCAGCAGCCACCCCACCTGGACAGACACCTACGAGCAGTACTTC CASSHPTWTDTYEQYF
TRBJ1-1 NA TRBD1 TRBV7-2 TGTGCCAGCAGCTTAGTGGGCAGGGGGCTCACTGAAGCTTTCTTT CASSLVGRGLTEAFF
TRBJ1-6 many NA TRBV3-1 TGTGCCAGCAGCCAGGGGTTCTATTCACCCCTCCACTTT CASSQGFYSPLHF